Given below is one T cell receptor (beta chain) in context. Its antigen is currently unknown. The data are from a study of CD8 T cells in ankylosing spondylitis. Findings and limits, study-wide: Made up of fewer than ten highly homologous variants, a TCR beta motif appeared characteristic of ankylosing spondylitis blood. Significant enrichment of disease-linked clones was reported in matched ankylosing spondylitis synovial fluid. The authors found the disease-linked clones to be CD8+ and relatively rare in peripheral blood. Past research had described some motif variants in reactive arthritis synovial fluid and blood.

TCRdb independently ran MiXCR on the 5' RACE reads; one entry per CDR3 protein. The sample records roughly 670,000 distinct CDR3 sequences, around 20% being singletons. Germline values: CDR1 SGHAT, CDR2 FQNNGV. The CDR3 has 15 residues. With 5 bases removed from V and 6 bases from J, the gap between germline ends came to 16 bases. The sequencing sample was made of blood, either unsorted or a sorted T cell fraction (not recorded which). The clonotype originates from a male donor with ankylosing spondylitis. The genes are TRBV11-2 and TRBJ2-2; possibly TRBD2 for D (7 bases). The CDR3 sequence is CASSPRGGLPGELFF. The CDR3, as DNA: TGTGCCAGCAGCCCGAGGGGGGGTTTGCCCGGGGAGCTGTTTTTT.